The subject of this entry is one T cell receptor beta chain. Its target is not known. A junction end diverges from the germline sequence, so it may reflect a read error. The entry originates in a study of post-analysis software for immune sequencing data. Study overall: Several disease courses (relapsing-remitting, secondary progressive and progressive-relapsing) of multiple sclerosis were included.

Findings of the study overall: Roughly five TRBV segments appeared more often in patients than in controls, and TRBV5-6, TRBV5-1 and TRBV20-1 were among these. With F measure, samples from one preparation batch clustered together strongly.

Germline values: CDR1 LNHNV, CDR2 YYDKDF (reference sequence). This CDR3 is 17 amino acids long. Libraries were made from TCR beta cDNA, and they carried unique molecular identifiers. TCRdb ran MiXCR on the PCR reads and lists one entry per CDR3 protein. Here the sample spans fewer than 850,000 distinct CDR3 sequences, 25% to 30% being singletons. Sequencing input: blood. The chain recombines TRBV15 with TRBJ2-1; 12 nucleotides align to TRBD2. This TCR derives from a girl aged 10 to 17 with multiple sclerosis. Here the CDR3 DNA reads TGTGTCACCAGCGGACTAGCGGGACGCCACCTGAACAATGAGCAGTTCTTC. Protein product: CVTSGLAGRHLNNEQFF.